This TCR beta chain originates from a study of blood T cell repertoires in COVID-19. Across the whole study: The samples span acute and convalescent COVID-19 from the United States, Italy and Spain. Sources were T cells, B-cell-depleted T cells, or PBMCs; the material itself was cDNA or gDNA.

In the study's own analysis: Estimation of nucleated cell counts was performed using reference gene primer amplification. Using immunoSEQ multiplex PCR, the repertoire was profiled, and TCRdb retains in-frame clones only, with some absent. V and J calls plus clone size are reproduced from that table; the DNA served to infer D and trimming. Among about 48,000 clones listed, more than 75% were seen once. The sample was peripheral blood. The receptor comes from a woman aged 60-70 years with acute or convalescent COVID-19.

The chain's CDR3 is CASSLRLAGDSTDTQYF. The CDR3 DNA reads TGTGCCAGCAGCCTCCGACTAGCGGGAGATAGCACAGATACGCAGTATTTT. The rearrangement links TRBV11-2 to TRBJ2-3; TRBD2 matches at 12 bases. After removal of 5 bases from V and 0 bases from J, the junction contained 6 bases not matched to a gene. The CDR3 runs 17 residues. The V gene's germline CDR1 is SGHAT and CDR2 FQNNGV. Full variable domain (rest looked up from reference TRBV11-2 and TRBJ2-3): EAGVAQSPRYKIIEKRQSVAFWCNPISGHATLYWYQQILGQGPKLLIQFQNNGVVDDSQLPKDRFSAERLKGVDSTLKIQPAKLEDSAVYLCASSLRLAGDSTDTQYFGPGTRLTVL.